This T cell receptor (beta chain) was recorded in a study of shared clonotypes between healthy human individuals. Some clones are missing from TCRdb's copy, which holds only in-frame ones; the method was immunoSEQ multiplex PCR. The table shows 1.4 million to 1.5 million clones, with roughly 96% occurring only once. As for this clone: The identical CDR3 is also encoded by other nucleotide sequences in the sample.

The donor population consisted of healthy HIV-negative adults with no recent acute infections or vaccinations. CDR3 length equals 13 residues. The V end lost 1 base, the J end lost 5 bases, and 9 bases lay between the germline ends. Looked up from germline, CDR1 is SGHRS and CDR2 is YFSETQ. The source is a man aged 25-40 years in good health. Sequencing input: naive CD4+ T cells sorted from blood. The subset is: CD45RA+ positively selected. The chain recombines TRBV5-1 with TRBJ2-5, with a possible D match to TRBD1 (5 bases). CDR3 nucleotides: TGCGCCAGCAGCTTGCAGGGTGGGGAGACCCAGTACTTC. Encoded protein: CASSLQGGETQYF.